These 19 T cell receptor beta chains were sequenced from one sample in a study of blood T cell repertoires in COVID-19. The table came from immunoSEQ multiplex PCR; TCRdb's copy has only in-frame clones and leaves some out. The sample consists of some 330,000 clones, around 87% of them appearing once. Sequenced input: PBMCs or T cells enriched from blood (not recorded which). These receptors were taken from a man aged 40-49 years in a cohort exposed to, infected with or recovered from COVID-19 (not recorded which).

The chain employs TRBV28 and TRBJ1-5; D gene unclear. This CDR3 has 13 amino acids. Germline CDR1 is MDHEN and CDR2 is SYDVKM. Trimming left V 3 bases short and J 4 bases short, with 7 bases between. The DNA of the CDR3 is TGTGCCAGCAGTTTCGGGGTGAATCAGCCCCAGCATTTT. Protein: CASSFGVNQPQHF.

This clone has just a few counts. Different DNA sequences within this sample yield the same CDR3. This sequence joins TRBV27 and TRBJ1-1; weak D call: TRBD1 (5 bases). Trimming stripped 2 bases from V and 5 bases from J, with 6 bases between. This CDR3 has 12 residues. Germline V gene sequence: CDR1 MNHEY, CDR2 SMNVEV (reference sequence). The CDR3 sequence is CASSLRGTEAFF. The CDR3 nucleotides read TGTGCCAGCAGTTTAAGGGGAACTGAAGCTTTCTTT.

The chain couples TRBV19 to TRBJ2-3; 10 bases match TRBD2. CDR1 is LNHDA and CDR2 is SQIVND in the germline V gene (reference sequence). V lost 6 bases and J lost 8; bases outside the gene matches: 11. The CDR3 is made up of 15 amino acids. The CDR3 DNA reads as TGTGCCAGTAGGGGTCGGACTAGCGGTATAGGTACGCAGTATTTT. This encodes CASRGRTSGIGTQYF.

This rearrangement joins TRBV4-2 to TRBJ2-3, with 9 bases identical to TRBD2. Germline-derived CDR1 and CDR2 are LGHNA and YNFKEQ. Trimming took 1 base from V and 5 from J; bases not matched to a gene: 4. The CDR3 spans 15 residues. The CDR3 region is CASSQVAGVLDTQYF. CDR3 sequence (DNA): TGTGCCAGCAGCCAAGTAGCGGGAGTCTTAGATACGCAGTATTTT.

The genes are TRBV2 and TRBJ2-3, with 11 bases fitting TRBD2. V lost 3 bases to trimming and J lost 0 bases; unmatched junction nucleotides: 2. This CDR3 is built from 16 residues. Germline V gives CDR1 SNHLY, CDR2 FYNNEI. The CDR3 DNA reads as TGTGCCAGCAGTGACGGGACTAGCGGTAGCACAGATACGCAGTATTTT. Its protein is CASSDGTSGSTDTQYF.

This chain joins TRBV7-3 and TRBJ2-1; 7 bases map to TRBD2. The CDR3 is 16 amino acids. V lost 1 base, J lost 2 bases, and 5 bases stayed unmatched. Germline-derived CDR1 and CDR2 are SGHTA and FQGTGA. The CDR3 loop is CASSLISSGAYNEQFF. The CDR3 region has the DNA TGTGCCAGCAGCTTAATTTCTAGCGGAGCCTACAATGAGCAGTTCTTC.

The chain recombines TRBV7-2 with TRBJ2-5; D gene uncertain. This CDR3 region has 14 residues. Germline assignment: CDR1 SGHTA and CDR2 FQGNSA. Deletions cut 1 base from V and 0 bases from J, with 6 bases between. Here the CDR3 reads CASSLVGNQETQYF. CDR3 in DNA: TGTGCCAGCAGCTTAGTGGGCAACCAAGAGACCCAGTACTTC.

V and J are TRBV2 and TRBJ1-5; 7 bases match TRBD1. Germline V gene sequence: CDR1 SNHLY, CDR2 FYNNEI. Trimming at V came to 5 bases and at J to 5 bases, leaving 6 bases not matched to a gene. The CDR3 is made up of 14 amino acids. The CDR3: CASSPTGVDQPQHF. CDR3 nucleotide sequence: TGTGCCAGCAGTCCAACAGGGGTAGATCAGCCCCAGCATTTT.

This chain joins TRBV28 and TRBJ1-2; 11 nucleotides align to TRBD1. Germline assignment: CDR1 MDHEN and CDR2 SYDVKM. This CDR3 region has 17 residues. V lost 6 bases and J lost 6; bases outside the gene matches: 15. In DNA, the CDR3 is TGTGCCAGCAGCCCCTTAGGACAGGGGGCGGCTTTTGATGGCTACACCTTC. Encoded protein: CASSPLGQGAAFDGYTF.

This chain connects TRBV20-1 to TRBJ2-1; 7 bases align to TRBD1. V shed 3 bases and J 4 bases; nucleotides not matched to a gene: 6. Germline V lookup: CDR1 DFQATT, CDR2 SNEGSKA (reference sequence). The CDR3 loop spans 14 amino acids. In nucleotides, the CDR3 is TGCAGTGCTAGTTGGGGACAGCAATACAATGAGCAGTTCTTC. Residues: CSASWGQQYNEQFF.

This clone has only a few counts. The chain is built from TRBV7-8 and TRBJ2-3; 15 bases align to TRBD2. Per the germline V gene, CDR1 is SGHVS and CDR2 is FQNEAQ. The CDR3 is 19 amino acids. The trim removed 1 base at V and 5 bases at J, leaving 10 bases unmatched. As DNA, the CDR3 is TGTGCCAGCAGCTTAGTCTGGACTAGCGGGAGGGCCTGGGTAGATACGCAGTATTTT. Translated: CASSLVWTSGRAWVDTQYF.

Turning to this clone: The sample has other DNA sequences that encode this CDR3 too. The chain combines TRBV29-1 with TRBJ2-1, with 8 bases lining up with TRBD2. This CDR3 has 12 residues. Losses at the gene ends were 6 bases for V and 6 bases for J; bases not matched to a gene: 4. In germline, CDR1 is SQVTM, CDR2 ANQGSEA. CDR3 loop: CSVSSGRNEQFF. CDR3 coding DNA: TGCAGCGTCTCTAGCGGGCGCAATGAGCAGTTCTTC.

The chain carries TRBV27 and TRBJ2-2, with 7 bases fitting TRBD1. Looked up from germline, CDR1 is MNHEY and CDR2 is SMNVEV (reference sequence). Germline trimming cut 5 bases from V and 0 bases from J; bases unmatched to any gene: 3. The CDR3 length is 15 residues. The CDR3 region is CASSRGTANTGELFF. CDR3 coding DNA: TGTGCCAGCAGTCGAGGGACAGCGAACACCGGGGAGCTGTTTTTT.

This chain connects TRBV7-3 to TRBJ2-1; D perhaps matches TRBD1 (5 bases). The CDR3 spans 13 residues. Germline values: CDR1 SGHTA, CDR2 FQGTGA. Trimming removed 2 bases at V and 8 bases at J, with 10 bases between. CDR3 nucleotide sequence: TGTGCCAGCAGCTTAGGGGCCAGTGATGAGCAGTTCTTC. This gives the protein CASSLGASDEQFF.

The gene calls are TRBV28 and TRBJ1-3; D may be TRBD1 (6 bases). This CDR3 spans 16 amino acids. V was pared by 4 bases and J by 0 bases, with 13 bases between. CDR1 is MDHEN, CDR2 SYDVKM, per germline. The CDR3 loop reads CASSSSGVGSGNTIYF. CDR3 DNA sequence: TGTGCCAGCAGTTCATCAGGGGTCGGCTCTGGAAACACCATATATTTT.

The chain links TRBV14 to TRBJ1-4; D perhaps matches TRBD1 (6 bases). This CDR3 comprises 15 residues. The V gene lost 4 bases and the J gene lost 3 bases, with 12 bases spanning the gap. CDR1 and CDR2 (germline): SGHDN, FVKESK. The DNA of the CDR3 is TGTGCCAGCAGCCGCCACAGGGTACCTAATGAAAAACTGTTTTTT. As protein: CASSRHRVPNEKLFF.

The rearrangement joins TRBV6-5 to TRBJ2-7; TRBD1 agrees at 7 bases. The V and J ends lost 6 bases and 7 bases, in that order; junction bases with no gene match: 15. This CDR3 is 15 amino acids long. Germline V gene lookup returns CDR1 MNHEY and CDR2 SVGAGI. CDR3 nucleotides: TGTGCCAGCAGACCCGGGACACAGGGGCAAGGGGAGCAGTACTTC. It codes for CASRPGTQGQGEQYF.

CDR3 amino acids: CASSLTGYGANVLTF. CDR3 in DNA: TGTGCCAGCAGCCTGACAGGGTACGGGGCCAACGTCCTGACTTTC. V is TRBV6-8 and J is TRBJ2-6, with 7 bases identical to TRBD1. Losses at the gene ends were 6 bases for V and 4 bases for J; bases not matched to a gene: 6. This CDR3 region has 15 residues. Germline loops: CDR1 MNHGY, CDR2 SAAAGT.

This clone was counted only a few times. This sequence joins TRBV6-2 or TRBV6-3 and TRBJ2-7; TRBD2 aligns across 7 bases. The CDR3 is 14 residues long. The germline V gene has CDR1 MNHEY and CDR2 SVGEGT. The junction had 6 bases not matched to a gene; V was cut back by 3 bases and J by 4 bases. The CDR3 region is CASSYGGRGYEQYF. The CDR3 DNA follows: TGTGCCAGCAGTTATGGCGGGAGAGGGTACGAGCAGTACTTC.